Below are 25 T cell receptor beta chains sequenced from a single sample in a study of shared clonotypes between healthy human individuals. The assay was immunoSEQ multiplex PCR, and TCRdb's table has in-frame clones only and misses some. The table has roughly 1,000,000 clones, about 84% seen once. Sequenced: memory CD4+ T cells from PBMCs. As to subset: CD45RA-negative fraction. These receptors originate from a man aged 18 to 29 in good health. Some clones in this sample may be carry-over from other donors' samples.

This chain uses TRBV5-6 with TRBJ2-3, with D uncertain. There are 13 residues in the CDR3. From germline, CDR1 is SGHDT and CDR2 YYEEEE. V was clipped by 0 bases and J by 2 bases, with 4 bases between them. The DNA for the CDR3 is TGTGCCAGCAGCTTGGTGGCCACAGATACGCAGTATTTT. Translating it yields CASSLVATDTQYF.

This chain connects TRBV7-3 to TRBJ2-1; 7 bases are a match to TRBD2. Germline V gene data show CDR1 as SGHTA and CDR2 as FQGTGA. There are 15 residues in the CDR3. The trim removed 2 bases at V and 3 bases at J, leaving 4 bases unmatched. For the CDR3, the DNA is TGTGCCAGCAGCTTAGGCGGGGGAAACTACAATGAGCAGTTCTTC. Its protein is CASSLGGGNYNEQFF. The whole variable domain, remainder taken from reference TRBV7-3 and TRBJ2-1, is GAGVSQTPSNKVTEKGKYVELRCDPISGHTALYWYRQSLGQGPEFLIYFQGTGAADDSGLPNDRFFAVRPEGSVSTLKIQRTERGDSAVYLCASSLGGGNYNEQFFGPGTRLTVL.

This rearrangement joins TRBV30 to TRBJ2-1; D may be TRBD1 or TRBD2 (7 bases each). Trimming pared 1 base from V and 9 bases from J, leaving 19 bases between. The germline V gene has CDR1 GTSNPN and CDR2 SVGIG (reference sequence). The CDR3 loop spans 15 amino acids. CDR3 protein: CAWSEPPTGRVEQFF. The CDR3, as DNA: TGTGCCTGGAGTGAACCTCCGACAGGGAGGGTTGAGCAGTTCTTC. The variable domain in full, completed from reference TRBV30 and TRBJ2-1, reads SQTIHQWPATLVQPVGSPLSLECTVEGTSNPNLYWYRQAAGRGLQLLFYSVGIGQISSEVPQNLSASRPQDRQFILSSKKLLLSDSGFYLCAWSEPPTGRVEQFFGPGTRLTVL.

This sequence joins TRBV5-4 and TRBJ1-1; D might be TRBD1 (5 bases). Trimming cost V 2 bases and J 6 bases, with 11 bases left between them. Germline V gene data show CDR1 as SGHNT and CDR2 as YYREEE (reference sequence). This CDR3 has 13 amino acids. CDR3 in amino acids: CASSFGGKAEAFF. Written as DNA, the CDR3 is TGTGCCAGCAGCTTCGGGGGGAAAGCTGAAGCTTTCTTT.

This clone was seen repeatedly, ten times or more. The sample carries other DNA sequences with the same CDR3. This rearrangement joins TRBV5-4 to TRBJ1-2; a possible D gene is TRBD1 (5 bases). This CDR3 has 13 residues. V was trimmed by 0 bases and J by 2 bases, leaving 5 bases between them. CDR1 is SGHNT, CDR2 YYREEE, per germline (reference sequence). DNA for the CDR3: TGTGCCAGCAGCTTGGCAGGGAACTATGGCTACACCTTC. It codes for CASSLAGNYGYTF. The full variable domain, completed using reference TRBV5-4 and TRBJ1-2, is ETGVTQSPTHLIKTRGQQVTLRCSSQSGHNTVSWYQQALGQGPQFIFQYYREEENGRGNFPPRFSGLQFPNYSSELNVNALELDDSALYLCASSLAGNYGYTFGSGTRLTVV.

The rearrangement uses TRBV5-4 and TRBJ1-2, with D possibly being TRBD1 (6 bases). Germline V gives CDR1 SGHNT, CDR2 YYREEE (reference sequence). V was trimmed by 1 base and J by 8 bases, leaving 18 bases between them. The CDR3 sequence is 15 residues long. DNA for the CDR3: TGTGCCAGCAGCTTGACCTGGACAGCCACTTTAGGCTACACCTTC. Encoded protein: CASSLTWTATLGYTF.

To note about this clone: Other nucleotide sequences in the sample specify the same CDR3. This sequence joins TRBV6-1 and TRBJ2-3; D not certain. Trimming cost V 1 base and J 4 bases, with 6 bases left between them. The CDR3 has 13 residues. Germline-derived CDR1 and CDR2 are MNHNS and SASEGT. CDR3 sequence: CASSEVGADTQYF. The CDR3, as DNA: TGTGCCAGCAGTGAAGTAGGCGCAGATACGCAGTATTTT.

J is TRBJ2-7 and V is TRBV9; the D is unclear. This CDR3 has 15 residues. CDR1 SGDLS and CDR2 YYNGEE come from the germline V gene. V lost 0 bases to trimming and J lost 0 bases, with 10 bases between them. DNA for the CDR3: TGTGCCAGCAGCGTAGGTGCTACCTCCTCCTACGAGCAGTACTTC. Translating it yields CASSVGATSSYEQYF.

In its sample, this clone was seen a few times. This chain links TRBV20-1 with TRBJ1-2; D ambiguous. Germline-derived CDR1 and CDR2 are DFQATT and SNEGSKA (reference sequence). The CDR3 extends over 11 amino acids. The V gene lost 6 bases and the J gene lost 5 bases, with 10 bases spanning the gap. CDR3 in amino acids: CSARTPYGYTF. DNA for the CDR3: TGCAGTGCCAGAACGCCGTATGGCTACACCTTC.

In its sample, this clone was seen once. The chain carries TRBV15 and TRBJ1-4, with no clear D. The CDR3 is 15 residues long. CDR1 is LNHNV, CDR2 YYDKDF, per germline (reference sequence). The V gene lost 2 bases and the J gene lost 6 bases, with 13 bases spanning the gap. The CDR3 loop is CATSRNDRRDEKLFF. In DNA form, the CDR3 reads TGTGCCACCAGCAGAAACGACCGTAGAGATGAAAAACTGTTTTTT.

The gene calls are TRBV7-8 and TRBJ2-2; 9 bases fit TRBD2. Germline-derived CDR1 and CDR2 are SGHVS and FQNEAQ. This CDR3 is 15 amino acids long. The J segment lost 6 bases and the V segment lost 2 bases, leaving 4 bases of the junction unmatched. The CDR3 nucleotides read TGTGCCAGCAGCTTACGTGGGACTAGCCCCGGGGAGCTGTTTTTT. This codes for CASSLRGTSPGELFF.

The chain has TRBV7-3 and TRBJ2-1; D perhaps matches TRBD2 (6 bases). The CDR3 extends over 13 amino acids. Trimming stripped 5 bases from V and 6 bases from J, with 11 bases between. The germline gives CDR1 SGHTA, CDR2 FQGTGA. CDR3 sequence reads: CASSTVGGNEQFF. In nucleotides, the CDR3 is TGTGCCAGCAGCACGGTGGGAGGCAATGAGCAGTTCTTC.

The gene calls are TRBV14 and TRBJ2-7; D is undetermined. CDR1 and CDR2 from the germline V gene are SGHDN and FVKESK. The V end lost 2 bases, the J end lost 3 bases, and 5 bases lay between the germline ends. The CDR3 has 12 residues. The CDR3 sequence: CASSQQLYEQYF. The CDR3 coding sequence is TGTGCCAGCAGCCAACAGCTCTACGAGCAGTACTTC.

The chain recombines TRBV29-1 with TRBJ1-2; 7 nucleotides match TRBD1. CDR3 length equals 12 residues. With 5 bases clipped from V and 9 bases from J, the junction kept 9 bases outside the gene matches. Germline-derived CDR1 and CDR2 are SQVTM and ANQGSEA. This CDR3 reads CSVQGDVDSYTF. DNA for the CDR3: TGCAGCGTTCAGGGGGATGTCGATAGCTACACCTTC.

This chain connects TRBV5-5 to TRBJ1-2, with TRBD1 matching 9 bases. CDR1 and CDR2 from the germline V gene are SGHKS and YYEKEE (reference sequence). Trimming at V came to 4 bases and at J to 7 bases, leaving 8 bases not matched to a gene. This CDR3 contains 14 residues. CDR3 sequence reads: CASSTGTGLTGYTF. DNA of the CDR3: TGTGCCAGCAGCACAGGGACAGGGCTTACTGGCTACACCTTC. Combining the CDR3 with reference TRBV5-5 and TRBJ1-2 gives the whole variable domain DAGVTQSPTHLIKTRGQQVTLRCSPISGHKSVSWYQQVLGQGPQFIFQYYEKEERGRGNFPDRFSARQFPNYSSELNVNALLLGDSALYLCASSTGTGLTGYTFGSGTRLTVV.

The V gene is TRBV12-5, the J gene TRBJ2-3; maybe TRBD2 (6 bases). Deletions cut 0 bases from V and 2 bases from J, with 21 bases between. Germline CDR1 LGHNT, CDR2 FRNRAP. This CDR3 contains 19 residues. The CDR3 reads CASGLVRGGGVYPTDTQYF. The CDR3 nucleotides read TGTGCTAGTGGTTTGGTACGTGGGGGAGGAGTATACCCCACAGATACGCAGTATTTT.

The chain couples TRBV29-1 to TRBJ1-1; 8 nucleotides agree with TRBD1. The CDR3 totals 11 residues. Trimming removed 5 bases from V and 4 bases from J; junction bases left unmatched: 0. Germline loops: CDR1 SQVTM, CDR2 ANQGSEA. The CDR3 region is CSVTGGTEAFF. The DNA for the CDR3 is TGCAGCGTTACAGGGGGCACTGAAGCTTTCTTT. Together with reference TRBV29-1 and TRBJ1-1, the CDR3 gives the full variable domain: SAVISQKPSRDICQRGTSLTIQCQVDSQVTMMFWYRQQPGQSLTLIATANQGSEATYESGFVIDKFPISRPNLTFSTLTVSNMSPEDSSIYLCSVTGGTEAFFGQGTRLTVV.

The chain combines TRBV10-2 with TRBJ2-2; 10 bases align to TRBD1. V was pared by 5 bases and J by 4 bases, with 1 base of the junction left unmatched. Germline assignment: CDR1 WSHSY and CDR2 SAAADI. This CDR3 region has 14 residues. CDR3 sequence: CASSRTGGTGELFF. The CDR3 DNA is TGCGCCAGCAGTAGGACAGGGGGCACCGGGGAGCTGTTTTTT.

V and J are TRBV9 and TRBJ1-3; 7 nucleotides line up with TRBD1. V was clipped by 3 bases and J by 2 bases; unmatched bases: 8. The CDR3 sequence is 16 residues long. In germline, CDR1 is SGDLS, CDR2 YYNGEE. DNA for the CDR3: TGTGCCAGCAGCGCGGAAAACACAGGGGCTGGAAACACCATATATTTT. Translation gives CASSAENTGAGNTIYF.

CDR3 bases: TGTGCCAGCAGTATCGGGCCTCAAGAGACCCAGTACTTC. Protein product: CASSIGPQETQYF. V and J are TRBV6-5 and TRBJ2-5; D is undetermined. The CDR3 length is 13 residues. V was shortened by 5 bases and J by 2 bases, with 9 bases between the two germline ends. Germline CDR1 MNHEY, CDR2 SVGAGI.

This clone was recorded a few times. The rearrangement uses TRBV14 and TRBJ2-7; D uncertain. Per germline, CDR1 SGHDN and CDR2 FVKESK. This CDR3 has 13 amino acids. The V end was cut by 2 bases, the J end by 6 bases, with 11 bases between. CDR3 protein: CASSQSISLEQYF. The CDR3 DNA is TGTGCCAGCAGCCAATCAATCTCACTCGAGCAGTACTTC.

The chain couples TRBV7-9 to TRBJ2-1, with D perhaps TRBD1 (5 bases). V lost 5 bases and J lost 8, with 19 bases in between. From germline, CDR1 is SEHNR and CDR2 FQNEAQ (reference sequence). The CDR3 loop spans 15 amino acids. The chain's CDR3 is CASSQKTYTGDEQFF. CDR3 sequence (DNA): TGTGCCAGCAGCCAGAAGACCTACACAGGAGATGAGCAGTTCTTC.

The gene calls are TRBV2 and TRBJ2-7; D remains unclear. Germline values: CDR1 SNHLY, CDR2 FYNNEI. This CDR3 is built from 14 residues. V lost 2 bases and J lost 3, with 11 bases in between. The CDR3 loop is CASSERLLNYEQYF. The CDR3 region has the DNA TGTGCCAGCAGTGAAAGATTGCTAAACTACGAGCAGTACTTC.

The chain recombines TRBV5-1 with TRBJ1-1; no clear D. The CDR3 loop spans 14 amino acids. In germline, CDR1 is SGHRS, CDR2 YFSETQ. Trimming removed 2 bases from V and 8 bases from J, with 16 bases in between. CDR3 sequence: CASSFTGGLGEAFF. The CDR3 bases are TGCGCCAGCAGCTTCACCGGCGGCCTTGGGGAAGCTTTCTTT.

This chain uses TRBV7-8 with TRBJ1-5, with a tentative D call TRBD1 (5 bases). Per germline, CDR1 SGHVS and CDR2 FQNEAQ. V lost 0 bases, J lost 7 bases, and 10 bases lay in between. CDR3 length: 14 amino acids. The CDR3 sequence is CASSLALGDQPQHF. DNA of the CDR3: TGTGCCAGCAGCTTAGCGCTGGGGGACCAGCCCCAGCATTTT.